One and the same sample provided the 8 T cell receptor beta chains below, sequenced in a study of patients and donors after allogeneic stem cell transplantation. TCRdb re-called the RT-PCR reads through MiXCR, storing one row per CDR3 protein. The sample shows 410,000 or so distinct CDR3 sequences, about a sixth of them seen only once. The source material was blood, either unsorted or a sorted T cell fraction (not recorded which). All receptors derive from a human donor who was either an allogeneic HSCT recipient or a stem cell or donor lymphocyte infusion donor (not recorded which). It is not recorded whose cells these are; they may come from a transplant donor.

Only a few counts were recorded for this clonotype. The chain combines TRBV25-1 with TRBJ2-2; weak D call: TRBD1 (6 bases). CDR1 and CDR2 (germline): MGHDK, SYGVNS. The CDR3 loop spans 15 amino acids. V lost 4 bases, J lost 0 bases, and 9 bases lay in between. The CDR3 loop reads CASSVGQSNTGELFF. The DNA of the CDR3 is TGTGCCAGCAGTGTCGGACAGTCGAACACCGGGGAGCTGTTTTTT.

The chain links TRBV30 to TRBJ2-3, with 10 bases lining up with TRBD2. The CDR3 runs 13 residues. Germline lookup yields CDR1 GTSNPN and CDR2 SVGIG (reference sequence). J gave up 10 bases and V 8 bases, and 12 bases lay outside the gene matches. The CDR3 coding sequence is TGTGCCGGTACCGGGACTAGCGCAAGGGCGCAGTATTTT. It translates to CAGTGTSARAQYF.

This chain joins TRBV20-1 and TRBJ2-5, with 7 bases aligning to TRBD2. Germline V lookup: CDR1 DFQATT, CDR2 SNEGSKA (reference sequence). The CDR3 length is 15 residues. V trimming: 3 bases; J trimming: 5 bases; junction bases outside the gene matches: 12. The CDR3 spells CSASLEGGPMETQYF. CDR3 sequence (DNA): TGCAGTGCTAGTCTGGAGGGAGGGCCCATGGAGACCCAGTACTTC.

This clonotype was found a few times. The V and J genes are TRBV12-3 or TRBV12-4 and TRBJ2-4, with 12 positions matching TRBD1. The V gene end was trimmed by 6 bases and the J gene end by 1 base; junction bases not matched to a gene: 13. The CDR3 consists of 19 residues. CDR3 in amino acids: CASRSGQGASGRAKNIQYF. The CDR3 DNA sequence: TGTGCCAGCAGGTCGGGACAGGGGGCCTCAGGAAGGGCCAAAAACATTCAGTACTTC.

The sample holds many counts of this clonotype. This sequence joins TRBV24-1 and TRBJ2-1; possibly TRBD2 for D (6 bases). The CDR3 totals 17 residues. The V end lost 3 bases, the J end lost 0 bases, and 14 bases lay between the germline ends. Germline values: CDR1 KGHDR, CDR2 SFDVKD. CDR3 nucleotides: TGTGCCACCAGTGATCTGGACATAGCGGCCTCCTACAATGAGCAGTTCTTC. This encodes CATSDLDIAASYNEQFF.

This clonotype showed up just a few times. The junction shows a germline mismatch at one end, possibly a read error. The chain links TRBV6-5 to TRBJ1-2; D unresolved. Per the germline V gene, CDR1 is MNHEY and CDR2 is SVGAGI. The CDR3 length is 8 residues. CDR3 nucleotide sequence: TGTGCCAGGGACCTCGCCCCCTTC. This sequence encodes CARDLAPF.

This clonotype was seen repeatedly, ten times or more. The chain recombines TRBV7-9 with TRBJ2-3, with D possibly being TRBD2 (5 bases). V was clipped by 5 bases and J by 6 bases, with 12 bases between them. Germline-derived CDR1 and CDR2 are SEHNR and FQNEAQ (reference sequence). The CDR3 contains 13 residues. The CDR3 loop reads CASSIKRLDTQYF. The CDR3 DNA sequence: TGTGCCAGCAGCATCAAGCGGTTGGATACGCAGTATTTT.

This clonotype was recorded many times. The genes are TRBV5-6 and TRBJ2-2; 8 bases align to TRBD2. V lost 2 bases to trimming and J lost 4 bases; unmatched junction nucleotides: 7. Germline V lookup: CDR1 SGHDT, CDR2 YYEEEE. CDR3 length: 16 amino acids. In nucleotides, the CDR3 is TGTGCCAGCAGCTTTGGCCTAGCGGGTGCCACCGGGGAGCTGTTTTTT. Amino acids: CASSFGLAGATGELFF.